The present entry profiles one TCR beta chain with its context. Per the authors' pipeline: Estimation of nucleated cell counts was performed using reference gene primer amplification. Method: immunoSEQ multiplex PCR; TCRdb's copy keeps in-frame clones and lacks some. D and trimming were read from the DNA, whereas the V and J calls and clone size are those reported in that table. The table records 25,000 to 35,000 clones, around 90% of them present only once. These data originate in a study of blood T cell repertoires in COVID-19. In the study overall: Whether acute or convalescent, the COVID-19 samples came from the United States, Italy and Spain. From T cells, B-cell-depleted T cells, or PBMCs came the material, which was cDNA or gDNA.

Germline assignment: CDR1 SGDLS and CDR2 YYNGEE. The CDR3 has 18 residues. V lost 4 bases and J lost 0; bases outside the gene matches: 15. This sequence originates from a man aged 55 to 70 with COVID-19, enrolled during active disease. Sequenced material: peripheral blood. V usage is TRBV9 and J usage is TRBJ1-1; TRBD1 matches 7 bases. The CDR3 nucleotides read TGTGCCAGCAGCCCCCAGCCACCGGGACAGACAATGAACACTGAAGCTTTCTTT. This codes for CASSPQPPGQTMNTEAFF.